This is a list of T cell receptor beta chains from one sample in a study of blood T cell repertoires in COVID-19. Sequencing was performed with immunoSEQ multiplex PCR; in TCRdb, only in-frame clones are kept and a portion is missing. The repertoire holds 200,000 to 250,000 clones, with roughly 84% as singletons. The sequenced material came from peripheral blood. The source is a woman between 35 and 50 years old with active or convalescent COVID-19. Both conserved end residues are part of each CDR3. The D gene is left open where the match is weak. Clone sizes are given selectively: once, few, many, or a class where the clone is expanded.

J,length,size,V,D,DNA,CDR3
TRBJ2-2,14,-,TRBV9,-,TGTGCCAGCAGCATCGCACATACCACCGGGGAGCTGTTTTTT,CASSIAHTTGELFF
TRBJ1-5,16,-,TRBV19,-,TGTGCCAGTAGTATATGGGGGGACCCCAGCAATCAGCCCCAGCATTTT,CASSIWGDPSNQPQHF
TRBJ1-5,17,few,TRBV5-6,TRBD1,TGTGCCAGCAGCTTGGGAGGGACAGGGGGCTGGAATCAGCCCCAGCATTTT,CASSLGGTGGWNQPQHF
TRBJ1-4,14,once,TRBV4-1,TRBD1,TGCGCCAGCAGCCCGACAGGGAATAATGAAAAACTGTTTTTT,CASSPTGNNEKLFF
TRBJ2-1,17,-,TRBV10-3,-,TGTGCCATCAGTGAAAGGGGTGGGGTAAGTTCCTACAATGAGCAGTTCTTC,CAISERGGVSSYNEQFF
TRBJ2-1,12,-,TRBV9,TRBD1,TGTGCCAGCGGGACAGGGGCCGATGAGCAGTTCTTC,CASGTGADEQFF
TRBJ1-1,15,-,TRBV3-1/TRBV3-2,-,TGTGCCAGCAGCCTCATGGCCCATTGGAACACTGAAGCTTTCTTT,CASSLMAHWNTEAFF
TRBJ1-2,13,once,TRBV7-8,-,TGTGCCAGCAGCTTAGGACTACACTATGGCTACACCTTC,CASSLGLHYGYTF
TRBJ2-2,17,-,TRBV9,TRBD1,TGTGCCAGCAGCGTCCCCTTGGGGACAGGGAACACCGGGGAGCTGTTTTTT,CASSVPLGTGNTGELFF
TRBJ1-1,13,-,TRBV7-3,-,TGTGCCAGCAGCCCCGGGGGATACACTGAAGCTTTCTTT,CASSPGGYTEAFF
TRBJ2-1,14,-,TRBV11-2,-,TGTGCCAGCAGCTTAGTGGGACTTTACAATGAGCAGTTCTTC,CASSLVGLYNEQFF
TRBJ1-1,13,-,TRBV15,-,TGTGCCACCAGCCCTGAGCCGAACACTGAAGCTTTCTTT,CATSPEPNTEAFF
TRBJ1-2,13,-,TRBV5-4,-,TGTGCCAGCAGCTCGATGCAGGGAATCAGCTACACCTTC,CASSSMQGISYTF
TRBJ2-6,17,-,TRBV27,-,TGTGCCAGCAGTTTATGGGGAGTGAGCACTGGGGCCAACGTCCTGACTTTC,CASSLWGVSTGANVLTF
TRBJ2-2,14,-,TRBV5-6,-,TGTGCCAGCAGGAGAGGGGGTGACACCGGGGAGCTGTTTTTT,CASRRGGDTGELFF
TRBJ1-1,14,many,TRBV19,TRBD1,TGTGCCAGTACACAGGGGCTGGGTGACACTGAAGCTTTCTTT,CASTQGLGDTEAFF
TRBJ1-4,15,few,TRBV7-9,TRBD1,TGTGCCAGCGAAAAGGGGACAGGGTGGAGCGAAAAACTGTTTTTT,CASEKGTGWSEKLFF
TRBJ1-1,14,-,TRBV18,-,TGTGCCAGCTCACTACTGGGAGAGAACACTGAAGCTTTCTTT,CASSLLGENTEAFF
TRBJ1-6,15,few,TRBV9,-,TGTGCCAGCAGCCCTCGACACGGGAGGGGTTCACCCCTCCACTTT,CASSPRHGRGSPLHF
TRBJ1-6,15,-,TRBV14,-,TGTGCCAGCAGCCCAGAGTTGAGTACGAATTCACCCCTCCACTTT,CASSPELSTNSPLHF
TRBJ1-1,13,once,TRBV7-9,TRBD1,TGTGCCAGCACCCGGACAGGGCCCACTGAAGCTTTCTTT,CASTRTGPTEAFF
TRBJ2-3,15,-,TRBV5-1,-,TGCGCCAGCAGCGGCCGGACAGCCAGCACAGATACGCAGTATTTT,CASSGRTASTDTQYF
TRBJ2-6,17,-,TRBV11-1,-,TGTGCCAGCAGCTCAGCTGGTCTCAGGGGAGGGGCCAACGTCCTGACTTTC,CASSSAGLRGGANVLTF
TRBJ1-3,14,few,TRBV2,TRBD1,TGTGCCAGCAGGGCGACAGGGCCTGGAAACACCATATATTTT,CASRATGPGNTIYF
TRBJ2-1,15,-,TRBV4-1,-,TGCGCCAGCAGCCAGGGGCTAGCGTGGGACAATGAGCAGTTCTTC,CASSQGLAWDNEQFF
TRBJ1-4,14,-,TRBV5-1,-,TGCGCCAGCAGCTATGGGGCGAGAAATGAAAAACTGTTTTTT,CASSYGARNEKLFF
TRBJ2-1,14,-,TRBV6-5,-,TGTGCCAGCAGTCCGGGATCGAACTACAATGAGCAGTTCTTC,CASSPGSNYNEQFF
TRBJ1-2,14,once,TRBV6-5,-,TGTGCCAGCATGGAGAATCTAAGGGGCTATGGCTACACCTTC,CASMENLRGYGYTF
TRBJ1-4,16,-,TRBV5-1,TRBD1,TGCGCCAGCAGCTTGACCGGACAGGCCCCTAATGAAAAACTGTTTTTT,CASSLTGQAPNEKLFF
TRBJ2-3,15,-,TRBV5-1,-,TGCGCCAGCAGCTTTCGGAGCGCAAGCACAGATACGCAGTATTTT,CASSFRSASTDTQYF
TRBJ1-2,12,-,TRBV2,TRBD1,TGTGCCAGCAGCCGGACAGGGCTGGGCTACACCTTC,CASSRTGLGYTF
TRBJ2-4,17,-,TRBV6-1,-,TGTGCCAGCAGTGATCCAAACCTAGGGGGGGAACAAAACATTCAGTACTTC,CASSDPNLGGEQNIQYF
TRBJ1-4,15,-,TRBV28,TRBD1,TGTGCCAGCAGGAGGGGACAGACGGCTAGTGAAAAACTGTTTTTT,CASRRGQTASEKLFF
TRBJ1-1,13,-,TRBV28,TRBD1,TGTGCCAGCAGTATGACAGGGGAAGCGGAAGCTTTCTTT,CASSMTGEAEAFF
TRBJ1-5,14,-,TRBV24-1,-,TGTGCCACCAGTGATGGGGAGGGGAATCAGCCCCAGCATTTT,CATSDGEGNQPQHF
TRBJ1-1,13,-,TRBV6-5,-,TGTGCCAGCAGTCGGGGAGGGGACACTGAAGCTTTCTTT,CASSRGGDTEAFF
TRBJ2-7,14,-,TRBV6-6,TRBD1,TGTGCCAGCAGTTACCACCGGGACAGCTACGAGCAGTACTTC,CASSYHRDSYEQYF
TRBJ2-3,13,few,TRBV14,-,TGTGCCAGCAGCCAAGGGGGCCGAGATACGCAGTATTTT,CASSQGGRDTQYF
TRBJ1-5,16,-,TRBV7-8,-,TGTGCCAGCAGCCAGGCGGGTGATTACTGGGATCAGCCCCAGCATTTT,CASSQAGDYWDQPQHF
TRBJ1-5,13,-,TRBV5-1,-,TGCGCCAGCAGACTTGATCCAGGAGGAACCCAGCATTTT,CASRLDPGGTQHF
TRBJ2-7,13,-,TRBV6-4,-,TGTGCCAGCAGTGACGCGACAGGCGGCGAGCAGTACTTC,CASSDATGGEQYF
TRBJ1-5,14,-,TRBV28,-,TGTGCCGAAAAGAGAGCAGGGAGCAATCAGCCCCAGCATTTT,CAEKRAGSNQPQHF
TRBJ1-5,15,-,TRBV2,TRBD1,TGTGCCAGCAGTTACAGGGGGACGGGCAATCAGCCCCAGCATTTT,CASSYRGTGNQPQHF
TRBJ2-1,18,-,TRBV9,-,TGTGCCAGCAGCTCCGAGGGGGTGCTTAGATTTGAGGACAATGAGCAGTTCTTC,CASSSEGVLRFEDNEQFF
TRBJ1-6,18,few,TRBV28,-,TGTGCCAGCAGTTTATCCGTTGGGGGAGGATCCTATAATTCACCCCTCCACTTT,CASSLSVGGGSYNSPLHF
TRBJ2-2,15,-,TRBV24-1,-,TGTGCCACCAGTGATTTAAGGACACCCACCGGGGAGCTGTTTTTT,CATSDLRTPTGELFF
TRBJ1-1,12,-,TRBV29-1,-,TGCAGCGGGGAGGAGGGGAGCACTGAAGCTTTCTTT,CSGEEGSTEAFF
TRBJ1-4,15,-,TRBV5-1,-,TGCGCCAGCAGCACCCAGCGTGCAACTAATGAAAAACTGTTTTTT,CASSTQRATNEKLFF
TRBJ1-1,15,-,TRBV28,TRBD1,TGTGCCAGCAGTTCCTTGGGGACAGGGAACACTGAAGCTTTCTTT,CASSSLGTGNTEAFF
TRBJ1-1,13,-,TRBV11-3,-,TGTGCCAGCAGCCGCCGGGAGAACACTGAAGCTTTCTTT,CASSRRENTEAFF
TRBJ1-1,14,-,TRBV27,-,TGTGCCAGCAGTTTCCGACAGGCGAACGCTGAAGCTTTCTTT,CASSFRQANAEAFF
TRBJ2-3,15,-,TRBV5-4,-,TGTGCCAGCAGCGTGGACGGTAGCAGCACAGATACGCAGTATTTT,CASSVDGSSTDTQYF
TRBJ1-6,14,-,TRBV6-5,TRBD1,TGTGCCAGCAGTACCGGGACAGCAAATTCACCCCTCCACTTT,CASSTGTANSPLHF
TRBJ1-2,14,-,TRBV6-5,TRBD1,TGTGCCAGCAGAGGACAGGGGGGGTACTATGGCTACACCTTC,CASRGQGGYYGYTF
TRBJ1-4,17,-,TRBV9,TRBD1,TGTGCCAGCAGCTCTCCGGGACAGGCTCTAATTAATGAAAAACTGTTTTTT,CASSSPGQALINEKLFF